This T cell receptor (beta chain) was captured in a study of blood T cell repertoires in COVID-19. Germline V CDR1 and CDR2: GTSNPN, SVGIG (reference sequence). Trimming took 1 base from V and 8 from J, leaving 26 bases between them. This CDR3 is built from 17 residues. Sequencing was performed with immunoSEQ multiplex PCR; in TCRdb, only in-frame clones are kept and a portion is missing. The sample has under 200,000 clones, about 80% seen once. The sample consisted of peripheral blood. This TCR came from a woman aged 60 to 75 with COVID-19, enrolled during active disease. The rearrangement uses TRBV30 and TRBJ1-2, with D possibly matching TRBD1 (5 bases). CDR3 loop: CAWSAGVGRRTYQGYTF. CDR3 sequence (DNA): TGTGCCTGGAGTGCGGGGGTGGGCAGGCGTACCTATCAGGGCTACACCTTC.